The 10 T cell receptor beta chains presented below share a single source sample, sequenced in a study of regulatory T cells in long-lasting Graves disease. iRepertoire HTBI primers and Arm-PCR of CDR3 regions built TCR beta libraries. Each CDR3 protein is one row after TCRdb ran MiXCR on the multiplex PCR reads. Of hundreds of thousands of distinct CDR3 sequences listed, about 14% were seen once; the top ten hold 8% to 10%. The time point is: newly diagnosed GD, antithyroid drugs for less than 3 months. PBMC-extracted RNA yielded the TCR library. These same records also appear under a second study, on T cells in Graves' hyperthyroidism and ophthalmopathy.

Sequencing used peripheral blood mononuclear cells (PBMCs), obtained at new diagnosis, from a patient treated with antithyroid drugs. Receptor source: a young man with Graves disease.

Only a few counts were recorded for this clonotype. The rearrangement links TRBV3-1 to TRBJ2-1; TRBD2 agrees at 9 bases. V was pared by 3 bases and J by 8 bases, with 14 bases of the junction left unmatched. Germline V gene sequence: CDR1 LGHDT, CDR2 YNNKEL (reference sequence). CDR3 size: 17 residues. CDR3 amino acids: CASSHEVVAGAIDEQFF. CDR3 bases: TGTGCCAGCAGCCATGAAGTGGTAGCGGGAGCGATAGATGAGCAGTTCTTC.

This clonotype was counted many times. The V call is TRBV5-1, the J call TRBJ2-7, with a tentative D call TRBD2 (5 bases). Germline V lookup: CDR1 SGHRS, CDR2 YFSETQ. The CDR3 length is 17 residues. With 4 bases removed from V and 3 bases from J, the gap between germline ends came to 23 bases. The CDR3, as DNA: TGCGCCAGCAGCGATCCGATTTTGCGGGCGCTGAACTACGAGCAGTACTTC. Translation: CASSDPILRALNYEQYF. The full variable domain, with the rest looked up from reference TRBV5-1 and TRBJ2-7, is KAGVTQTPRYLIKTRGQQVTLSCSPISGHRSVSWYQQTPGQGLQFLFEYFSETQRNKGNFPGRFSGRQFSNSRSEMNVSTLELGDSALYLCASSDPILRALNYEQYFGPGTRLTVT.

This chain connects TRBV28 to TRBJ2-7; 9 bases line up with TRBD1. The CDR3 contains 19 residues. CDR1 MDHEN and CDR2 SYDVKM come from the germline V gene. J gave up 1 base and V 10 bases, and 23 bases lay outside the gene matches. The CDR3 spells CAIPPLRGQGRSGSYEQYF. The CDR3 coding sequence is TGTGCCATCCCACCCCTACGGGGACAGGGAAGATCGGGATCCTACGAGCAGTACTTC.

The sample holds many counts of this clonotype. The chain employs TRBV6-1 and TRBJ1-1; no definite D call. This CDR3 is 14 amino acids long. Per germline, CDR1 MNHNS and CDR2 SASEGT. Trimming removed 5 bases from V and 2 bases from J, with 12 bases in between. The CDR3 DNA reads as TGTGCCAGCAGTCAGTCAGGAGCTAACACTGAAGCTTTCTTT. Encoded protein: CASSQSGANTEAFF.

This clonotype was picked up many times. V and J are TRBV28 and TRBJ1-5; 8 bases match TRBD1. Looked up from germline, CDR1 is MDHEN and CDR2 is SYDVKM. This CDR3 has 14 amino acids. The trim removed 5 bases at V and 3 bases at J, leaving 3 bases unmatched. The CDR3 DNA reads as TGTGCCAGCAGTACAGGGGGGGTCAATCAGCCCCAGCATTTT. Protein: CASSTGGVNQPQHF. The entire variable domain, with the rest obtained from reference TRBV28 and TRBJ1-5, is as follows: DVKVTQSSRYLVKRTGEKVFLECVQDMDHENMFWYRQDPGLGLRLIYFSYDVKMKEKGDIPEGYSVSREKKERFSLILESASTNQTSMYLCASSTGGVNQPQHFGDGTRLSIL.

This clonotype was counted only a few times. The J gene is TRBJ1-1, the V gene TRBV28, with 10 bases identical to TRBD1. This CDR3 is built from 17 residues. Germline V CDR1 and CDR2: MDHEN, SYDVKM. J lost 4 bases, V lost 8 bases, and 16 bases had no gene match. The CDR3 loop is CASPTIPGQGCATEAFF. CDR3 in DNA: TGTGCCAGCCCCACAATTCCGGGACAGGGGTGCGCCACTGAAGCTTTCTTT.

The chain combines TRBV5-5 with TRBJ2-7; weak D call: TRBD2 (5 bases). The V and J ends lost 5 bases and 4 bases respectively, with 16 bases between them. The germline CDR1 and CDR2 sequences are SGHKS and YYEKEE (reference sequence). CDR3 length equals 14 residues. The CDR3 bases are TGTGCCAGCAGGCTTGTAGGAGGAAGGTACGAGCAGTACTTC. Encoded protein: CASRLVGGRYEQYF.

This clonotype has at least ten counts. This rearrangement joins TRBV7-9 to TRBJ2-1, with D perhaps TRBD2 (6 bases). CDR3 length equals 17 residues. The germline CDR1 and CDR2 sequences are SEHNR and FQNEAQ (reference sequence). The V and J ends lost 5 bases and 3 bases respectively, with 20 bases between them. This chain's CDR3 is CASSPRPRAGLYNEQFF. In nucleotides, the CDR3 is TGTGCCAGCAGCCCACGACCTAGGGCGGGACTCTACAATGAGCAGTTCTTC.

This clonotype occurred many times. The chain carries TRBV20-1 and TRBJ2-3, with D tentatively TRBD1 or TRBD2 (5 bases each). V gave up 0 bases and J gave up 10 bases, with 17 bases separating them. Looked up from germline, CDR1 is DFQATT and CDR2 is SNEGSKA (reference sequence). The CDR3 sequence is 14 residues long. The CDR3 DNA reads TGCAGTGCTAGAGATGGGCTCGCCGGGGCGTCGCAGTATTTT. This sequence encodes CSARDGLAGASQYF.

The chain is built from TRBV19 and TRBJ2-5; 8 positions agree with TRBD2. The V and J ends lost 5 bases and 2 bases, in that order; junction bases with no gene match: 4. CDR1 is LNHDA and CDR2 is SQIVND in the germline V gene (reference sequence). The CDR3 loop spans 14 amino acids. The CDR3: CASSPSGGQETQYF. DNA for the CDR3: TGTGCCAGTAGTCCAAGCGGGGGACAAGAGACCCAGTACTTC.